The 26 T cell receptor beta chains listed next were all sequenced from one sample in a study of human T cells and chemical hapten exposure. MiXCR, applied by TCRdb to the RACE reads, yields one record per CDR3 protein. This table has about 40,000 distinct CDR3 sequences, 3.3% appearing once. Noted time point: patch test 2, 6 weeks after DPC sensitization. The treatment denotes: therapeutic diphenylcyclopropenone sensitization with weekly scalp DPC. This specimen consisted of whole blood, obtained in connection with sensitization to the hapten diphenylcyclopropenone (DPC). The receptors derive from a man aged 35-49 years with alopecia areata. Some clones in this sample may be carry-over from other donors' samples.

This clonotype came up many times. This chain uses TRBV20-1 with TRBJ1-6, with 7 bases identical to TRBD1. Germline V gives CDR1 DFQATT, CDR2 SNEGSKA (reference sequence). The V segment lost 6 bases and the J segment 4 bases; nucleotides outside the gene matches: 9. The CDR3 is 15 residues long. The DNA for the CDR3 is TGCAGTGCGCCAGGGGGGGAAGCTTATAATTCACCCCTCCACTTT. This gives the protein CSAPGGEAYNSPLHF.

This clonotype was picked up many times. The rearrangement links TRBV6-6 to TRBJ2-7, with D perhaps matching TRBD2 (5 bases). V shed 2 bases and J shed 2 bases, with 7 bases lying between them. Germline CDR1 MNHNY, CDR2 SVGAGI (reference sequence). This CDR3 is 13 amino acids long. This chain's CDR3 is CASSYGSTYEQYF. CDR3 bases: TGTGCCAGCAGTTACGGGAGTACCTACGAGCAGTACTTC.

This clonotype was found many times. This rearrangement joins TRBV24-1 to TRBJ2-1; 10 bases fit TRBD2. Germline V gives CDR1 KGHDR, CDR2 SFDVKD. The CDR3 runs to 18 residues. V was clipped by 5 bases and J by 2 bases; unmatched bases: 11. DNA of the CDR3: TGTGCCACCAGTGGCGAGATACCGGGACTAGCGACCTACAATGAGCAGTTCTTC. Amino acids: CATSGEIPGLATYNEQFF.

This clonotype was observed many times. The chain employs TRBV20-1 and TRBJ2-1; 10 positions match TRBD1. Germline V gives CDR1 DFQATT, CDR2 SNEGSKA (reference sequence). The CDR3 runs 19 residues. The trim removed 1 base at V and 3 bases at J, leaving 15 bases unmatched. The DNA of the CDR3 is TGCAGTGCTAGAGCTAGACAGGGGGCCGTTAGCGGGAACTACAATGAGCAGTTCTTC. This gives the protein CSARARQGAVSGNYNEQFF.

This clonotype was detected many times. V gene TRBV29-1 combines with J gene TRBJ2-5; D gene unclear. The CDR3 consists of 12 residues. Germline V gene lookup returns CDR1 SQVTM and CDR2 ANQGSEA. With 1 base removed from V and 4 bases from J, the gap between germline ends came to 7 bases. CDR3 sequence: CSVEGQGETQYF. The CDR3 nucleotides are TGCAGCGTTGAAGGGCAAGGAGAGACCCAGTACTTC.

This clonotype was detected ten times or more. The chain has TRBV12-3 or TRBV12-4 and TRBJ1-4; tentatively, D is TRBD1 (5 bases). CDR3 length equals 15 residues. The V and J ends lost 4 bases and 7 bases respectively, with 16 bases between them. The CDR3 sequence is CASSYAVGGGEKLFF. In nucleotides, the CDR3 is TGTGCCAGCAGTTATGCGGTTGGGGGTGGTGAAAAACTGTTTTTT.

This clonotype was seen at least ten times. CDR3 DNA: TGCGCCAGCAGCCCCAGAGGGCATCCGTACGAGCAGTACTTC. This translates into CASSPRGHPYEQYF. The chain links TRBV5-1 to TRBJ2-7, with D tentatively TRBD2 (5 bases). Germline CDR1 reads SGHRS; CDR2 reads YFSETQ. This CDR3 region has 14 residues. V gave up 4 bases and J gave up 4 bases, with 15 bases separating them. The full variable domain, in which reference TRBV5-1 and TRBJ2-7 provide the parts outside the CDR3, is KAGVTQTPRYLIKTRGQQVTLSCSPISGHRSVSWYQQTPGQGLQFLFEYFSETQRNKGNFPGRFSGRQFSNSRSEMNVSTLELGDSALYLCASSPRGHPYEQYFGPGTRLTVT.

This clonotype was observed at least ten times. The genes are TRBV18 and TRBJ1-1, with 7 bases aligning to TRBD1. Losses at the gene ends were 3 bases for V and 5 bases for J; bases not matched to a gene: 6. From germline, CDR1 is KGHSH and CDR2 LQKENI. This CDR3 comprises 14 residues. In nucleotides, the CDR3 is TGTGCCAGCTCACCCTTTGACAGGGAAACTGAAGCTTTCTTT. Its translation: CASSPFDRETEAFF.

Comment on this clonotype: With a much larger clone just one base away, this may be a read error. The chain recombines TRBV10-3 with TRBJ2-1, with 8 positions matching TRBD1. Germline-derived CDR1 and CDR2 are ENHRY and SYGVKD. This CDR3 has 15 residues. The CDR3 bases are TGTGCCATCAGAGAGTTAGGACAGGGTAGGAATGAGCAGTTCTTC. The encoded protein is CAIRELGQGRNEQFF.

This clonotype was counted ten times or more. The V call is TRBV7-9, the J call TRBJ1-3; possible D gene TRBD1, 5 bases. Trimming took 9 bases from V and 0 from J, leaving 6 bases between them. The V gene's germline CDR1 is SEHNR and CDR2 FQNEAQ (reference sequence). The CDR3 totals 12 residues. DNA for the CDR3: TGTGCCAGTGGGACCTCTGGAAACACCATATATTTT. Its protein is CASGTSGNTIYF. Complete variable domain (other parts from reference TRBV7-9 and TRBJ1-3): DTGVSQNPRHKITKRGQNVTFRCDPISEHNRLYWYRQTLGQGPEFLTYFQNEAQLEKSRLLSDRFSAERPKGSFSTLEIQRTEQGDSAMYLCASGTSGNTIYFGEGSWLTVV.

This clonotype was counted at least ten times. The chain combines TRBV11-2 with TRBJ2-1; 9 nucleotides align to TRBD2. The CDR3 length is 14 residues. Per germline, CDR1 SGHAT and CDR2 FQNNGV. After removal of 5 bases from V and 12 bases from J, the junction contained 11 bases not matched to a gene. The chain's CDR3 is CASSQGISGSWQFF. The DNA for the CDR3 is TGTGCCAGCAGCCAGGGTATTAGCGGGAGTTGGCAGTTCTTC.

This clonotype was seen ten or more times. The gene calls are TRBV30 and TRBJ2-3, with D uncertain. CDR3 size: 12 residues. Between the trimmed V and J ends, which lost 4 bases and 4 bases, there was a span of 9 bases. Germline V gives CDR1 GTSNPN, CDR2 SVGIG (reference sequence). The CDR3: CAWIPGADTQYF. For the CDR3, the DNA is TGTGCCTGGATCCCCGGCGCAGATACGCAGTATTTT.

This clonotype was counted ten times or more. V is TRBV9 and J is TRBJ1-5, with TRBD1 as a possible D gene (5 bases). V was clipped by 0 bases and J by 1 base, with 8 bases between them. The CDR3 extends over 15 amino acids. Germline V gene lookup returns CDR1 SGDLS and CDR2 YYNGEE. The CDR3 loop is CASSVGGVSNQPQHF. In nucleotides, the CDR3 is TGTGCCAGCAGCGTAGGGGGGGTCAGCAATCAGCCCCAGCATTTT.

This clonotype was observed at least ten times. The V and J genes are TRBV28 and TRBJ2-7, with D unclear. Germline V gene data show CDR1 as MDHEN and CDR2 as SYDVKM. Trimming took 10 bases from V and 2 from J, leaving 9 bases between them. The CDR3 contains 11 residues. The CDR3 bases are TGTGCCACCTTCACCGCCTACGAGCAGTACTTC. This translates into CATFTAYEQYF.

In its sample, this clonotype was seen many times. The V call is TRBV24-1, the J call TRBJ2-2; 10 bases agree with TRBD2. The V segment lost 4 bases and the J segment 5 bases; nucleotides outside the gene matches: 3. The germline V gene has CDR1 KGHDR and CDR2 SFDVKD. The CDR3 has 15 amino acids. The CDR3 coding sequence is TGTGCCACCAGTGACCCGGGACTAGCGACCGGGGAGCTGTTTTTT. The encoded protein is CATSDPGLATGELFF.

This chain connects TRBV6-5 to TRBJ1-4; 9 bases fit TRBD1. The CDR3 totals 14 residues. V lost 6 bases, J lost 8 bases, and 7 bases stayed unmatched. CDR1 is MNHEY and CDR2 is SVGAGI in the germline V gene. In DNA, the CDR3 is TGTGCCAGCAGGCCGGGACAGGGAAAGGAAAAACTGTTTTTT. Translating it yields CASRPGQGKEKLFF.

This clonotype was found many times. V gene TRBV7-2 combines with J gene TRBJ2-1; TRBD2 matches at 12 bases. Germline trimming cut 5 bases from V and 7 bases from J; bases unmatched to any gene: 6. Germline values: CDR1 SGHTA, CDR2 FQGNSA. This CDR3 has 15 amino acids. As DNA, the CDR3 is TGTGCCAGCAGCGCCCTAGCGGGAGGGCGGAATGAGCAGTTCTTC. Its protein product is CASSALAGGRNEQFF.

This clonotype was detected many times. The CDR3 protein is CASSLWTSGAYEQYF. CDR3 nucleotide sequence: TGTGCCAGCAGTTTATGGACTAGCGGCGCCTACGAGCAGTACTTC. This chain uses TRBV28 with TRBJ2-7; 9 bases fit TRBD2. Trimming removed 0 bases from V and 2 bases from J; junction bases left unmatched: 2. The CDR3 spans 15 residues. The V gene's germline CDR1 is MDHEN and CDR2 SYDVKM.

This clonotype occurred many times. The chain has TRBV4-3 and TRBJ1-6, with D maybe TRBD1 (6 bases). V lost 2 bases and J lost 3, with 8 bases in between. CDR3 length equals 15 residues. In germline, CDR1 is LGHNA, CDR2 YSLEER. The CDR3 DNA reads as TGCGCCAGCAGCCAAACAGGGCTCTATAATTCACCCCTCCACTTT. It encodes CASSQTGLYNSPLHF.

The sample holds many counts of this clonotype. This rearrangement joins TRBV6-5 to TRBJ2-7; D is possibly TRBD1 or TRBD2 (5 bases each). Germline V gives CDR1 MNHEY, CDR2 SVGAGI. The CDR3 has 14 amino acids. Trimming took 2 bases from V and 2 from J, leaving 10 bases between them. The DNA of the CDR3 is TGTGCCAGCAGTTACGGGTGGGGGACCTACGAGCAGTACTTC. It specifies CASSYGWGTYEQYF.

This clonotype was seen at least ten times. The rearrangement uses TRBV5-4 and TRBJ2-5; either TRBD1 or TRBD2 may fit D (6 bases each). The germline V and J ends were trimmed by 6 bases and 4 bases, with 16 bases remaining between them. CDR1 and CDR2 from the germline V gene are SGHNT and YYREEE (reference sequence). The CDR3 covers 14 residues. CDR3 residues: CASNIRGGGETQYF. DNA of the CDR3: TGTGCCAGCAACATTCGTGGAGGGGGAGAGACCCAGTACTTC.

This clonotype was found many times. The V gene is TRBV28, the J gene TRBJ1-5; perhaps TRBD1 as D (6 bases). CDR3 length: 16 amino acids. CDR1 and CDR2 (germline): MDHEN, SYDVKM. The V gene lost 0 bases and the J gene lost 1 base, with 10 bases spanning the gap. The CDR3 sequence is CASSLWPRGSNQPQHF. CDR3 coding DNA: TGTGCCAGCAGTTTATGGCCCAGGGGCAGCAATCAGCCCCAGCATTTT.

There are many counts of this clonotype. The V gene is TRBV7-9, the J gene TRBJ2-3; D perhaps matches TRBD2 (6 bases). This CDR3 spans 14 amino acids. Germline V gene data show CDR1 as SEHNR and CDR2 as FQNEAQ (reference sequence). With 5 bases removed from V and 2 bases from J, the gap between germline ends came to 11 bases. This CDR3 is CASSTGLVTDTQYF. The CDR3 nucleotides are TGTGCCAGCAGCACGGGACTTGTCACAGATACGCAGTATTTT.

This clonotype has a count of ten or more. V gene TRBV6-4 combines with J gene TRBJ1-5; D ambiguous. V was clipped by 3 bases and J by 1 base, with 4 bases between them. This CDR3 is built from 13 residues. CDR1 and CDR2 (germline): MRHNA, SNTAGT. CDR3 sequence (DNA): TGTGCCAGCAGTGAGGGGAGCAATCAGCCCCAGCATTTT. This gives the protein CASSEGSNQPQHF.

This clonotype was detected many times. The gene calls are TRBV28 and TRBJ2-4; D is uncertain. V was shortened by 6 bases and J by 0 bases, with 12 bases between the two germline ends. The length of the CDR3 is 15 residues. In germline, CDR1 is MDHEN, CDR2 SYDVKM. The CDR3 DNA is TGTGCCAGCAGCCGCGAGCCATCAGCCAAAAACATTCAGTACTTC. It is translated as CASSREPSAKNIQYF.

This clonotype showed up many times. The genes are TRBV28 and TRBJ2-7, with D tentatively TRBD1 (6 bases). Germline CDR1 and CDR2: MDHEN and SYDVKM. The length of the CDR3 is 16 residues. V was trimmed by 6 bases and J by 0 bases, leaving 18 bases between them. CDR3 loop: CASRDQQGLNSYEQYF. DNA for the CDR3: TGTGCCAGCAGGGACCAACAGGGTCTCAACTCCTACGAGCAGTACTTC.